What follows are 12 T cell receptor beta chains derived from one specimen sequenced in a study of vaccination effects on CD4 cells after COVID-19. These TCRs are of unknown antigen specificity. Clones were read by immunoSEQ multiplex PCR, and TCRdb kept only the in-frame ones, dropping some. The sample comprises tens of thousands of clones, roughly 73% of which are singletons, and less than 6.5% rests with the top ten. Prior to sequencing, the ViraFEST assay stimulated PBMC with viral peptide pools, which expanded the antigen-specific CD4+ T cells. Isolating CD4+ T cells followed 9 to 10 days of culture. Confirmation by PCR established that the person had SARS-CoV-2 infection between March and December 2020. The sequencing here drew on CD4+ T cells from PBMCs cultured with HIV peptides, taken before COVID-19 vaccination. Subset meaning: HIV-1 Nef peptide pool negative control/reference culture. The receptor set was obtained from a human donor who had a prior SARS-CoV-2 infection.

This sequence joins TRBV5-1 and TRBJ1-1; possibly TRBD1 for D (6 bases). Per germline, CDR1 SGHRS and CDR2 YFSETQ. The CDR3 consists of 15 residues. Trimming stripped 0 bases from V and 1 base from J, with 10 bases between. CDR3: CASSLDAQGNTEAFF. CDR3 DNA sequence: TGCGCCAGCAGCTTGGACGCACAGGGGAACACTGAAGCTTTCTTT.

The table lists this clone with a few counts. The chain employs TRBV6-6 and TRBJ2-5; no reliable D call. Germline V gene sequence: CDR1 MNHNY, CDR2 SVGAGI (reference sequence). The CDR3 contains 14 residues. V was shortened by 0 bases and J by 5 bases, with 10 bases between the two germline ends. CDR3 sequence reads: CASSYSKGRETQYF. In nucleotides, the CDR3 is TGTGCCAGCAGTTACTCGAAAGGGCGTGAGACCCAGTACTTC.

The chain carries TRBV5-1 and TRBJ2-1; 12 nucleotides align to TRBD1. This CDR3 contains 16 residues. Trimming at V came to 1 base and at J to 7 bases, leaving 6 bases not matched to a gene. The germline gives CDR1 SGHRS, CDR2 YFSETQ. The CDR3 DNA follows: TGCGCCAGCAGCTTGTATGGGACAGGGGGCGGGAATGAGCAGTTCTTC. Encoded protein: CASSLYGTGGGNEQFF.

This sequence joins TRBV5-4 and TRBJ1-1; a weak D match, TRBD1 (6 bases). Germline lookup yields CDR1 SGHNT and CDR2 YYREEE (reference sequence). V was shortened by 0 bases and J by 4 bases, with 7 bases between the two germline ends. The CDR3 spans 13 residues. The CDR3 coding sequence is TGTGCCAGCAGCTTGGGGGGGCGCACTGAAGCTTTCTTT. Translated: CASSLGGRTEAFF.

This clone occurred once. The chain joins TRBV18 to TRBJ1-1, with D unclear. The CDR3 has 15 amino acids. V was shortened by 4 bases and J by 1 base, with 13 bases between the two germline ends. CDR1 KGHSH and CDR2 LQKENI come from the germline V gene. CDR3 in DNA: TGTGCCAGCTCACTCGGAGGAGCGACGAACACTGAAGCTTTCTTT. Translated: CASSLGGATNTEAFF.

The chain uses TRBV2 and TRBJ1-2; TRBD1 aligns across 10 bases. Losses at the gene ends were 7 bases for V and 5 bases for J; bases not matched to a gene: 7. CDR1 SNHLY and CDR2 FYNNEI come from the germline V gene. The CDR3 extends over 14 amino acids. CDR3 DNA: TGTGCCAGCAACGCCGGGACAGGGGCGTATGGCTACACCTTC. It translates to CASNAGTGAYGYTF. The full variable domain, completed using reference TRBV2 and TRBJ1-2, is EPEVTQTPSHQVTQMGQEVILRCVPISNHLYFYWYRQILGQKVEFLVSFYNNEISEKSEIFDDQFSVERPDGSNFTLKIRSTKLEDSAMYFCASNAGTGAYGYTFGSGTRLTVV.

This chain links TRBV19 with TRBJ2-7; either TRBD1 or TRBD2 may fit D (5 bases each). Germline assignment: CDR1 LNHDA and CDR2 SQIVND (reference sequence). The CDR3 is 18 residues long. The V end was cut by 4 bases, the J end by 9 bases, with 31 bases between. The CDR3 nucleotides read TGTGCCAGTAGTACCGGGCTTTGGGTCAGGGACGCGTTCTCGGGGCAGTACTTC. It codes for CASSTGLWVRDAFSGQYF.

This rearrangement joins TRBV19 to TRBJ1-2; D is unclear. The CDR3 is made up of 13 amino acids. Trimming pared 3 bases from V and 12 bases from J, leaving 17 bases between. Germline V lookup: CDR1 LNHDA, CDR2 SQIVND (reference sequence). DNA for the CDR3: TGTGCCAGTAGTATCGGAGGGAGGAACTTGGACACCTTC. The encoded protein is CASSIGGRNLDTF.

The table lists this clone with a count of one. The V gene is TRBV28, the J gene TRBJ2-7; perhaps TRBD1 as D (6 bases). This CDR3 contains 16 residues. V lost 6 bases to trimming and J lost 5 bases, with 23 bases between them. Per germline, CDR1 MDHEN and CDR2 SYDVKM. The CDR3 DNA reads TGTGCCAGCAGCTCAATCTTACAGGGTTCTATGCACGAGCAGTACTTC. Translation: CASSSILQGSMHEQYF.

This sequence joins TRBV11-2 and TRBJ2-6; TRBD1 agrees at 8 bases. The ends lost 5 bases at V and 4 bases at J; junction bases unmatched: 10. Germline CDR1 reads SGHAT; CDR2 reads FQNNGV. The CDR3 has 17 amino acids. In DNA form, the CDR3 reads TGTGCCAGCAGCAACAGAGAGACAGGGGTAGGGGCCAACGTCCTGACTTTC. It encodes CASSNRETGVGANVLTF.

This clone has just a few counts. CDR3 residues: CAWSVLGQFSPLHF. The CDR3, as DNA: TGTGCCTGGAGTGTACTCGGACAATTTTCACCCCTCCACTTT. The rearrangement joins TRBV30 to TRBJ1-6, with a possible D match to TRBD1 (5 bases). V lost 0 bases, J lost 9 bases, and 12 bases lay in between. Germline V gene data show CDR1 as GTSNPN and CDR2 as SVGIG (reference sequence). The CDR3 is made up of 14 amino acids.

The table lists this clone with a few counts. The chain recombines TRBV20-1 with TRBJ1-1; D unresolved. Germline CDR1 is DFQATT and CDR2 is SNEGSKA (reference sequence). This CDR3 has 14 residues. V lost 3 bases and J 4 bases, leaving 15 bases between the germline ends. The CDR3 DNA reads TGCAGTGCTAGTAGTCCAATCACGGGCACTGAAGCTTTCTTT. This sequence encodes CSASSPITGTEAFF.